This section outlines one T cell receptor (beta chain) sequence together with its context. The antigen remains unidentified. The data were obtained in a study of T cell repertoires in cytomegalovirus infection. Study-wide background: CMV epitopes, recently identified HLA-C-restricted and well-studied HLA-B-restricted, were used. Based on public TCR beta signatures, there were indications of CMV infection and of a matching HLA type. Study-level findings and limits: Cumulative frequency of public TCR beta families picked out carriers of CMV plus the relevant HLA.

The V gene's germline CDR1 is LGHDT and CDR2 YNNKEL (reference sequence). The CDR3 sequence is 14 residues long. V was pared by 4 bases and J by 3 bases, with 5 bases of the junction left unmatched. TCRdb reprocessed the reads with MiXCR, giving one entry per CDR3 protein. The sample gives roughly 570,000 distinct CDR3 sequences, just under 40% of which show up once; about 48% is in the top ten. The sample consisted of cultured PBMCs, taken from culture after CMV antigen stimulation. This sequence originates from a human donor in good health (CMV status not recorded). Some clones in this sample may be carry-over from other donors' samples. V and J are TRBV3-1 and TRBJ1-1; TRBD1 agrees at 7 bases. The CDR3 nucleotides read TGTGCCAGCAGCCGACAGGGAGTAGACACTGAAGCTTTCTTT. This codes for CASSRQGVDTEAFF.